The clone carrying this T cell receptor beta chain was detected many times. The antigen remains unidentified. Every participating donor contributed approximately 10 milliliters of peripheral blood through a draw. The record originates from a study of blood T cells in healthy people across ages. Study conclusions and caveats: The fall in TCR beta diversity per million T cells was roughly linear with age.

A second roughly 6 to 12 cycle PCR used barcoded and J-beta primers. TCRdb re-analysed the 5' RACE reads in MiXCR, keeping a single row per CDR3 protein. The sample lists hundreds of thousands of distinct CDR3 sequences, roughly 30% occurring once. The V gene's germline CDR1 is LGHDT and CDR2 YNNKEL (reference sequence). The CDR3 sequence is 13 residues long. The V end lost 6 bases, the J end lost 8 bases, and 11 bases lay between the germline ends. The receptor was derived from a woman older than 75 in good health. The J gene is TRBJ2-6, the V gene TRBV3-1; D may be TRBD1 (7 bases). Sequencing was carried out using blood. CDR3 in DNA: TGTGCCAGCAGTCAGGGGGGCTCCAACGTCCTGACTTTC. This translates into CASSQGGSNVLTF.